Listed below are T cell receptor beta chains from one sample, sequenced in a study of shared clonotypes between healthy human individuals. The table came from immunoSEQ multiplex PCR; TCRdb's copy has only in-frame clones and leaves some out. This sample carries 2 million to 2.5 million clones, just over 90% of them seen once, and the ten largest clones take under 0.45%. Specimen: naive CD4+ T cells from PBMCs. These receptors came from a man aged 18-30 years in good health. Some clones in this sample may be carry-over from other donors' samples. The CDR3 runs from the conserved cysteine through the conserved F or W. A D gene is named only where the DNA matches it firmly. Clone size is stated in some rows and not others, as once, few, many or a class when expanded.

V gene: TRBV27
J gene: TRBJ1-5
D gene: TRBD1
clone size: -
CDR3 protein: CASSRDIPGQGKNQPQHF
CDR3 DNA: TGTGCCAGCAGTCGCGATATACCGGGACAGGGGAAAAATCAGCCCCAGCATTTT

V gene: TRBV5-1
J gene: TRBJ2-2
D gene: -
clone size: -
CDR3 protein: CASSSGSTGELFF
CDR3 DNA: TGCGCCAGCAGTTCGGGGTCCACCGGGGAGCTGTTTTTT

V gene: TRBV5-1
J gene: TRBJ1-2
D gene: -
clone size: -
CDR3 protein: CASSIFPQGEDGYTF
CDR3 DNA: TGCGCCAGCAGCATTTTCCCACAGGGAGAAGATGGCTACACCTTC

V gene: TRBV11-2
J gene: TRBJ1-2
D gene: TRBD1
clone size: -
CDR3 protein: CASSRTSGGINGYTF
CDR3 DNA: TGTGCCAGCAGCCGGACCTCAGGGGGCATCAATGGCTACACCTTC

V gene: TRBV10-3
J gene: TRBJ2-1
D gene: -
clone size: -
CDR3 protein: CAISDKSSVFYNEQFF
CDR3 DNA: TGTGCCATCAGTGATAAGTCAAGCGTATTCTACAATGAGCAGTTCTTC

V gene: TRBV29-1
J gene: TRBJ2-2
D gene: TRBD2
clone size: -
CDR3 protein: CSVGTSGVRGELFF
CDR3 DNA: TGCAGCGTAGGGACTAGCGGTGTTAGAGGGGAGCTGTTTTTT

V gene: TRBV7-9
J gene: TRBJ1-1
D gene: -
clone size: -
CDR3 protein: CASSFGGSGTEAFF
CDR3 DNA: TGTGCCAGCAGCTTCGGGGGCTCAGGCACTGAAGCTTTCTTT

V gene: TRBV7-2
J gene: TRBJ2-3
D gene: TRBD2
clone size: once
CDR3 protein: CASSPRLAGVPDF
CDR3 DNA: TGTGCCAGCAGCCCGAGGCTAGCGGGAGTCCCGGATTTT

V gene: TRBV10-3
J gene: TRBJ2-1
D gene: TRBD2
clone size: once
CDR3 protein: CAIRDLAGHEGEQFF
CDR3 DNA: TGTGCCATCAGGGACCTAGCGGGGCACGAGGGTGAGCAGTTCTTC

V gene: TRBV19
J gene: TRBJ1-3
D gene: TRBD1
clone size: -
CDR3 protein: CASRTSGGGTGNTIYF
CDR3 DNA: TGTGCCAGTAGAACATCAGGGGGAGGCACTGGAAACACCATATATTTT

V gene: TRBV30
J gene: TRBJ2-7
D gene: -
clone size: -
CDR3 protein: CAWSVGGGPYEQYF
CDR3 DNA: TGTGCCTGGAGTGTGGGAGGGGGACCCTACGAGCAGTACTTC

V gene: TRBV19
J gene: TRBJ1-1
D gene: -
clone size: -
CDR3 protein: CASSGTLGMVTEAFF
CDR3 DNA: TGTGCCAGTAGTGGGACATTAGGGATGGTAACTGAAGCTTTCTTT

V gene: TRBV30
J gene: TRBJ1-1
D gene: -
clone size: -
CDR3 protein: CAWTSPWGVTEAFF
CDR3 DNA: TGTGCCTGGACTAGCCCATGGGGGGTGACTGAAGCTTTCTTT

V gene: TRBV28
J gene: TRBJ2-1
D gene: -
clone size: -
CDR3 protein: CASKVANPYNEQFF
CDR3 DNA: TGTGCCAGTAAAGTAGCGAACCCCTACAATGAGCAGTTCTTC

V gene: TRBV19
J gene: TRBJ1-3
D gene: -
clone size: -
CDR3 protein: CASSTTGPTVNTIYF
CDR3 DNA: TGTGCCAGTAGTACTACAGGACCCACCGTAAACACCATATATTTT

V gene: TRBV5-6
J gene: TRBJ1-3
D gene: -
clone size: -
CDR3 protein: CASSLWGAGNTIYF
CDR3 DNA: TGTGCCAGCAGCTTGTGGGGGGCTGGAAACACCATATATTTT

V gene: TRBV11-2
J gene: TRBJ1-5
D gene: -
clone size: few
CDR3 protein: CASSLGGPQPQHF
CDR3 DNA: TGTGCCAGCAGCTTAGGGGGGCCTCAGCCCCAGCATTTT

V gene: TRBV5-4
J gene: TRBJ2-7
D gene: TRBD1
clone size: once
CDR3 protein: CASSLDPTGPSYEQYF
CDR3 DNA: TGTGCCAGCAGCTTGGATCCGACAGGGCCATCCTACGAGCAGTACTTC

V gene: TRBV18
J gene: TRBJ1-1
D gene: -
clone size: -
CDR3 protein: CASSPRWADNTEAFF
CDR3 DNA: TGTGCCAGCTCACCACGATGGGCGGATAACACTGAAGCTTTCTTT

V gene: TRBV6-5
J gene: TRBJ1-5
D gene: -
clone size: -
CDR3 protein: CASRPGDQPQHF
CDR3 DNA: TGTGCCAGCAGACCGGGGGATCAGCCCCAGCATTTT

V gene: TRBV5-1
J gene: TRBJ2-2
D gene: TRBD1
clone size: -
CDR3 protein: CATRGQDTGELFF
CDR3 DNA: TGCGCCACCAGGGGACAGGACACCGGGGAGCTGTTTTTT

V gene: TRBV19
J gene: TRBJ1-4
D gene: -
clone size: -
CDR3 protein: CATTGTQEKLFF
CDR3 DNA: TGTGCCACCACCGGGACACAGGAAAAACTGTTTTTT

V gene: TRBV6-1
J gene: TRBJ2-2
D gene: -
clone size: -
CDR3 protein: CTSGRGYTGELFF
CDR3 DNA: TGTACATCTGGACGAGGGTATACCGGGGAGCTGTTTTTT

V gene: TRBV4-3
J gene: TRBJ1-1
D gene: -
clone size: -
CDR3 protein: CASSQETYTEAFF
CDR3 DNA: TGCGCCAGCAGCCAAGAAACATACACTGAAGCTTTCTTT

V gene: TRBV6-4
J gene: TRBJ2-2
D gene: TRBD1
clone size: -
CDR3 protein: CASSEFETGYTGELFF
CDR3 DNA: TGTGCCAGCAGTGAGTTTGAGACAGGGTACACCGGGGAGCTGTTTTTT

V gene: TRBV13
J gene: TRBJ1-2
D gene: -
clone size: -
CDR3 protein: CASSPPAAGEDYGYTF
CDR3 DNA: TGTGCCAGCAGCCCACCAGCGGCCGGGGAAGACTATGGCTACACCTTC

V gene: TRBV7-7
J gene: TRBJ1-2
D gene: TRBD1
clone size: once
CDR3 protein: CASSLVAGGSGYTF
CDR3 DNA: TGTGCCAGCAGCTTAGTGGCAGGGGGATCTGGCTACACCTTC

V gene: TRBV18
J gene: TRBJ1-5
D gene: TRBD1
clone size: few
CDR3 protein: CASSPSGQGEPQHF
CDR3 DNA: TGTGCCAGCTCACCATCCGGACAGGGTGAGCCCCAGCATTTT

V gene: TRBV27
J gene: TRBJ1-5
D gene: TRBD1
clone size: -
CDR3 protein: CASRDRRSNQPQHF
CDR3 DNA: TGTGCCAGCCGGGACAGAAGGTCCAATCAGCCCCAGCATTTT

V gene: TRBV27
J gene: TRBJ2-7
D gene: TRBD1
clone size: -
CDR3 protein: CASSFWDRGYEQYF
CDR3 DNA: TGTGCCAGCAGTTTTTGGGACAGGGGCTACGAGCAGTACTTC

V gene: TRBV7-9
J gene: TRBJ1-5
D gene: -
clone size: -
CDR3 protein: CASSLGGQPQHF
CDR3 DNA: TGTGCCAGCAGCTTAGGTGGCCAGCCCCAGCATTTT

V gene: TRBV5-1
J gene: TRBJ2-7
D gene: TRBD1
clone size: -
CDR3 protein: CASSLGTGGYEQYF
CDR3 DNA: TGCGCCAGCAGCTTGGGGACAGGGGGTTACGAGCAGTACTTC

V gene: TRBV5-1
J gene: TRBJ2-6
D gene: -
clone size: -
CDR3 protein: CASSLGMGPGANVLTF
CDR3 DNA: TGCGCCAGCAGCTTGGGGATGGGACCTGGGGCCAACGTCCTGACTTTC

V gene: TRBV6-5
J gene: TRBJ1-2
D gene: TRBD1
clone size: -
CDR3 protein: CASRLGTGLRYGYTF
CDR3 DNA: TGTGCCAGCAGGCTTGGGACAGGGCTTCGCTATGGCTACACCTTC

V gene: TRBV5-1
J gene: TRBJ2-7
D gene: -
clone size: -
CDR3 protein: CASSSGTSTYEQYF
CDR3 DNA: TGCGCCAGCAGTTCCGGGACTTCTACCTACGAGCAGTACTTC

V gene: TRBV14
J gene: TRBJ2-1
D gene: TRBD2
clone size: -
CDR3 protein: CASSQISGSSYNEQFF
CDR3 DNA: TGTGCCAGCAGCCAAATTAGCGGGAGCTCCTACAATGAGCAGTTCTTC

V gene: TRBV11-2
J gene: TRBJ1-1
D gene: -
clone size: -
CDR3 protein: CASSPQTPEAFF
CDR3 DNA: TGTGCCAGCAGCCCTCAAACACCTGAAGCTTTCTTT

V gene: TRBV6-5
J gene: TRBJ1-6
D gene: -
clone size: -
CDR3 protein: CAGTGSRNSPLHF
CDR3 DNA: TGTGCCGGTACAGGGAGTCGGAATTCACCCCTCCACTTT

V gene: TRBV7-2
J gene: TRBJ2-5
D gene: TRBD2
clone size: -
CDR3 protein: CASSLYGRAGETQYF
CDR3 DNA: TGTGCCAGCAGCTTATACGGGAGGGCTGGAGAGACCCAGTACTTC

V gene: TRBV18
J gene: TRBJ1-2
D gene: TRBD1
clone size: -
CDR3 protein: CASSSFDREDHYGYTF
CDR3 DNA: TGTGCCAGCTCATCCTTCGACAGGGAGGATCACTATGGCTACACCTTC

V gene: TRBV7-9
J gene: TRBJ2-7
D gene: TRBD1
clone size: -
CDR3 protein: CASSTGQGADEQYF
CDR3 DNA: TGTGCCAGCAGCACTGGACAGGGGGCCGACGAGCAGTACTTC

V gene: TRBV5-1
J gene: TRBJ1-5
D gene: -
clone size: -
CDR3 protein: CASSLEGGNSNQPQHF
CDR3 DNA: TGCGCCAGCAGCTTGGAGGGGGGAAATAGCAATCAGCCCCAGCATTTT

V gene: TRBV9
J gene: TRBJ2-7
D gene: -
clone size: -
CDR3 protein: CASSVRGSSSYEQYF
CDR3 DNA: TGTGCCAGCAGCGTAAGAGGCTCCAGCTCCTACGAGCAGTACTTC

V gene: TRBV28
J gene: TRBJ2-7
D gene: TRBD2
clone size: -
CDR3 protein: CASSFPSGAYEQYF
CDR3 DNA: TGTGCCAGCAGTTTCCCTAGCGGAGCCTACGAGCAGTACTTC

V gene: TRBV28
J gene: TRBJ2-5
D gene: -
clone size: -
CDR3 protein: CASRVFDSRQETQYF
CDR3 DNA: TGTGCCAGCAGGGTGTTTGACAGCCGCCAAGAGACCCAGTACTTC

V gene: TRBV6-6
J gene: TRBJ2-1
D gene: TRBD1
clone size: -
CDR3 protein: CASSPTWTGSKFF
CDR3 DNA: TGTGCCAGCAGCCCCACATGGACAGGCTCGAAGTTCTTC

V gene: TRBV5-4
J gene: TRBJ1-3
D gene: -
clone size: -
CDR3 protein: CASSLVGGIEQNTIYF
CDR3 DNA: TGTGCCAGCAGCTTGGTAGGGGGGATTGAGCAAAACACCATATATTTT

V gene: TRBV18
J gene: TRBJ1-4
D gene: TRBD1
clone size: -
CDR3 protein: CASSPLGTGEKLFF
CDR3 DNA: TGTGCCAGCTCACCACTAGGGACAGGTGAAAAACTGTTTTTT